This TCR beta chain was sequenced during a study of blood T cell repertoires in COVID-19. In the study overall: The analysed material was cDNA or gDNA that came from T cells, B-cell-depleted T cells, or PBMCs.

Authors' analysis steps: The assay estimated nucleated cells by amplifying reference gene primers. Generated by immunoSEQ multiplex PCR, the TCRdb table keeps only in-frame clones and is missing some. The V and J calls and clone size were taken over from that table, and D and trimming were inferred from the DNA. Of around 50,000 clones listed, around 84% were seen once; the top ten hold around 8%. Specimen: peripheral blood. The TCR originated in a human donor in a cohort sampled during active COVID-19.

CDR3 protein: CASRASGSNEQYF. CDR3 coding DNA: TGTGCCAGCAGGGCCAGCGGGAGTAACGAGCAGTACTTC. The chain recombines TRBV6-5 with TRBJ2-7, with 8 bases identical to TRBD2. This CDR3 spans 13 amino acids. Trimming at V came to 6 bases and at J to 5 bases, leaving 6 bases not matched to a gene. CDR1 is MNHEY, CDR2 SVGAGI, per germline.